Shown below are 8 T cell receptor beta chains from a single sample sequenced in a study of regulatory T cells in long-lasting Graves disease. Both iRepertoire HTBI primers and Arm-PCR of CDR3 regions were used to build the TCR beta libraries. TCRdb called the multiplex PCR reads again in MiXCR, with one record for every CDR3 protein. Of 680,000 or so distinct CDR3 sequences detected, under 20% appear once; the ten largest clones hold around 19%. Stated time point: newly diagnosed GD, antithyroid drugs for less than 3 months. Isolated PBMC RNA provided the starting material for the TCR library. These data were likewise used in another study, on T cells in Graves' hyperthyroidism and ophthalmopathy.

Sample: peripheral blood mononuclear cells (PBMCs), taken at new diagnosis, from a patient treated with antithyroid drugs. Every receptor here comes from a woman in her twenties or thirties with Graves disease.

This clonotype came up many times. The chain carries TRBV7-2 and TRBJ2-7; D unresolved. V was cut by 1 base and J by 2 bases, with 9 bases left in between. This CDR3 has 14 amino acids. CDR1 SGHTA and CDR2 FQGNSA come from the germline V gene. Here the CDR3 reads CASSLVDGPYEQYF. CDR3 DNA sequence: TGTGCCAGCAGCTTAGTCGACGGTCCCTACGAGCAGTACTTC. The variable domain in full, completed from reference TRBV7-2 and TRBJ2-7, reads GAGVSQSPSNKVTEKGKDVELRCDPISGHTALYWYRQSLGQGLEFLIYFQGNSAPDKSGLPSDRFSAERTGGSVSTLTIQRTQQEDSAVYLCASSLVDGPYEQYFGPGTRLTVT.

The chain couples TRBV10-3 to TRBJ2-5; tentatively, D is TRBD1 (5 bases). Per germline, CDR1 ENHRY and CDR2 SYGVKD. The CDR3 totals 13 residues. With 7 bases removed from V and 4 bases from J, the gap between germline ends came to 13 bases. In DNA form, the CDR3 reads TGTGCCATCACTCAGGGTTTCGGAGAGACCCAGTACTTC. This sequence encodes CAITQGFGETQYF.

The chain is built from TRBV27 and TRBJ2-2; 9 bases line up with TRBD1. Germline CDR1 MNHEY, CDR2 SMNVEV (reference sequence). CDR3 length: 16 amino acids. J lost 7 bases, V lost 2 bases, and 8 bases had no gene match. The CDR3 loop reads CASSLKVGQGHGELFF. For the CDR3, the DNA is TGTGCCAGCAGTTTAAAAGTGGGACAGGGTCACGGGGAGCTGTTTTTT.

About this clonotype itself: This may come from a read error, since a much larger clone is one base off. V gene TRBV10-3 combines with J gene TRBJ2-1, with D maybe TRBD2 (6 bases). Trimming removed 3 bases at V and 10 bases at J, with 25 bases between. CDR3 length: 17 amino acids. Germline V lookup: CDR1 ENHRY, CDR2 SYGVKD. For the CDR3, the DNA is TGTGCCATCAGTGATCCCAAGGGGCGGGATGCCTCCTACGAGCAGTTCTTC. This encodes CAISDPKGRDASYEQFF.

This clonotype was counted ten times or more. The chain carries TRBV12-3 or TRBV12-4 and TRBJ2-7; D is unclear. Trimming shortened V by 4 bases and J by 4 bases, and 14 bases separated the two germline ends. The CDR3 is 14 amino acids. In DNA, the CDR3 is TGTGCCAGCAGTTCACCAACCGGACCTTACGAGCAGTACTTC. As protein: CASSSPTGPYEQYF.

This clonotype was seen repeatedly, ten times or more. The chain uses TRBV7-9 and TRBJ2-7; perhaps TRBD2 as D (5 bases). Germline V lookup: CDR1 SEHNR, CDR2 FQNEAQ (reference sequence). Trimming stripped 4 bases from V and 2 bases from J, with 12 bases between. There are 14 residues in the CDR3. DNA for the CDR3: TGTGCCAGCAGCTCTCCACGGGGAACCTACGAGCAGTACTTC. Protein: CASSSPRGTYEQYF.

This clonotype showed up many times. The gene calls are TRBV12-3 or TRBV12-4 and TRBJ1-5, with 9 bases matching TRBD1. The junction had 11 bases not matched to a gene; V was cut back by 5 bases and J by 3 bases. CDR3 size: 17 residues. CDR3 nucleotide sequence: TGTGCCAGCAGTGTATCTGGGACAGGGAGTTTCAATCAGCCCCAGCATTTT. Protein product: CASSVSGTGSFNQPQHF.

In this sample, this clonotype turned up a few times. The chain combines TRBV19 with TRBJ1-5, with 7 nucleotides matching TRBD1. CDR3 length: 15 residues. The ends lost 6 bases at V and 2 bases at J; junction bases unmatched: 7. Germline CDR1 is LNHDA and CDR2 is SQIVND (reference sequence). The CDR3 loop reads CASRLTGYGNQPQHF. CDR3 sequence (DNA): TGTGCCAGTAGGTTGACAGGGTATGGCAATCAGCCCCAGCATTTT.